This entry describes one TCR beta chain. This clone's antigen is unknown. Base qualities are not at hand, and no much larger clone is one base apart. The germline V gene gives CDR1 as SGHDT and CDR2 as YYEEEE. The CDR3 goes from the cysteine to the phenylalanine over 15 residues. Just CDR3 DNA is preserved here, 45 bases in frame from base 1. V is pruned by 4 bases and J by 3 bases, leaving 6 bases of the junction without a gene match. At one collaborating source in Seattle, patients were enrolled during active infection and were followed longitudinally through the course of disease. Each collaborating institution followed its own protocols to collect whole blood in K2EDTA tubes. For TCRbeta analysis, collaborators shipped samples in one of three forms: frozen whole blood, isolated PBMCs, or DNA extracted from either of those sample types. The data were taken from a study of blood T cell repertoires in COVID-19 (dated by TCRdb to 2018 to 2021). Notes on the research overall: Samples from collaborators originated in the United States, Italy and Spain and spanned both the acute and convalescent phases of COVID-19. The material from the prospective study consisted of cDNA or gDNA derived from T cells, B-cell-depleted T cells, or PBMCs. The samples were drawn from two sources: the first 160 participants of the ongoing ImmuneRACE study, and 1,254 subjects contributed by 6 global collaborators. The repertoires were released in a freely available public database meant as a resource for research on the immune response to SARS-CoV-2. Subjects who had been exposed to COVID-19, were actively infected with it, or had recovered from it provided the deeply sampled blood TCRbeta repertoires that made up the dataset. Sample metadata almost always included a de-identified subject ID, COVID-19 status, age in years and sex. Where available, HLA class I and class II types were taken from metadata supplied by the sample provider and were not determined by assay-based typing. The paper as a whole reports these results and caveats: The amount of clinical and demographic metadata varied by source and participant and was provided uncurated.

TCRbeta CDR3 regions were amplified from genomic DNA by means of the immunoSEQ Assay, a bias-controlled multiplex PCR. Under the source paper's analysis protocol: Nucleated cell counts per sample were estimated from amplification of reference gene primers within the assay. Sequence reads were collapsed and filtered to measure the absolute abundance of every unique TCRbeta CDR3 rearrangement. Productive Simpson clonality was computed per sample as the square root of Simpson's diversity index over productive rearrangements. In its TCRdb copy, this immuneACCESS table keeps in-frame sequences only and misses some clones. Where compared with another copy, unresolved V genes explain less than half of these, and the others have no known cause. For V, J and clone size, that table is used; D and trimming come from the DNA. The sample table shows hundreds of thousands of clones, and about 89% are seen once. The top ten clonotypes cover about 3% of the sample.

The chain couples TRBV5-6 to TRBJ2-7, with 11 middle bases fitting TRBD1. This receptor was obtained from a woman in her twenties or thirties with COVID-19, enrolled during active disease. Sequenced: peripheral blood. CDR3 sequence: CASSPTGTGGYEQYF. In nucleotide form, the sequence is TGTGCCAGCAGCCCCACCGGGACAGGGGGCTACGAGCAGTACTTC.